A single TCR beta chain is shown here with its context. Its antigen is undetermined. When the RNA was reverse transcribed, random hexamers were used with an input of roughly 0.5 to 1 ug. Amplification of the TCR beta CDR3 was carried out by immunoSEQ multiplex PCR, which spanned a total of 54 Vbeta and 13 Jbeta segments. One entry per CDR3 protein, called by TCRdb with MiXCR from the immunoSEQ multiplex PCR reads. This sample has more than 150,000 distinct CDR3 sequences, with roughly 95% found just once. The data were taken from a study of CD8 T cells in Susac syndrome. The CDR3 runs 17 residues. V was cut by 6 bases and J by 4 bases, with 22 bases left in between. CDR1 MNHEY and CDR2 SMNVEV come from the germline V gene (reference sequence). Study-level points and caveats: Regarding the TCR sequencing and HLA analysis, the study admitted that a relatively small number of individuals were involved.

This rearrangement joins TRBV27 to TRBJ1-5; tentatively, D is TRBD1 (6 bases). The clonotype was recovered from a human donor with multiple sclerosis. Input material: CD8+ T cells from PBMCs. This chain's CDR3 is CASRPTGRNGWNQPQHF. The CDR3 nucleotides read TGTGCCAGCAGACCCACAGGGCGGAATGGATGGAATCAGCCCCAGCATTTT.